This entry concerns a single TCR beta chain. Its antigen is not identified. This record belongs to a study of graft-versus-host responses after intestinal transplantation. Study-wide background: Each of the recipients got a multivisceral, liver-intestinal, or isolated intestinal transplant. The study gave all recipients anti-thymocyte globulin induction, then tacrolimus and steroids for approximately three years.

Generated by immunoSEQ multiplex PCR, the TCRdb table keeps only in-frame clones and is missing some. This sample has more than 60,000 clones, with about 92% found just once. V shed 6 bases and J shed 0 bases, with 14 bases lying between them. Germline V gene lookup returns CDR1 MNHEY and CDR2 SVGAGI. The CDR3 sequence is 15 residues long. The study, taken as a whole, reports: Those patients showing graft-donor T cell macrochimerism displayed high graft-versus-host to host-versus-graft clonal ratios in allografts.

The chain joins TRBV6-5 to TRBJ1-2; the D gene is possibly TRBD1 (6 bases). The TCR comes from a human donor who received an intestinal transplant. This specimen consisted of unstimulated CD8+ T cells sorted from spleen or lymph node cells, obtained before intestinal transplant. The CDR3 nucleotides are TGTGCCAGCAGCCTGGCAGGGACACCTAACTATGGCTACACCTTC. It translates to CASSLAGTPNYGYTF.